These T cell receptor beta chains were read from a single sample in a study of identical twins. One entry per CDR3 protein results from TCRdb running MiXCR on the 5' RACE reads. The sample lists under 900,000 distinct CDR3 sequences, approximately 13% occurring once. These data also formed part of another study, on yellow fever vaccine responses in identical twins.

The sequencing sample was made of PBMCs. Source of these receptors: a young woman in good health. CDR3s include the opening cysteine and the closing phenylalanine or tryptophan. A D gene is named only where the DNA matches it firmly. Clone size is given for some rows only: seen once, a few or many times, or a class if the clone is expanded.

clone_size,d_call,cdr3_length,j_call,v_call,cdr3_aa,cdr3_nt
few,-,10,TRBJ1-1,TRBV29-1,CSVRTVEAFF,TGCAGCGTCCGGACAGTCGAAGCTTTCTTT
-,TRBD1,13,TRBJ1-2,TRBV20-1,CSAPGTGRYGYTF,TGCAGTGCTCCCGGGACAGGGCGGTACGGCTACACCTTC
few,-,16,TRBJ1-6,TRBV12-3/TRBV12-4,CASQKQGASSNSPLHF,TGTGCCAGTCAAAAACAGGGTGCCAGCTCAAATTCACCCCTCCACTTT
-,TRBD1,16,TRBJ1-1,TRBV29-1,CSGAGTGGLANTEAFF,TGCAGCGGAGCCGGGACAGGGGGTCTCGCGAACACTGAAGCTTTCTTT
-,-,11,TRBJ1-2,TRBV20-1,CSARGDLGYTF,TGCAGTGCTAGAGGGGATCTTGGCTACACCTTC
few,TRBD1,16,TRBJ2-4,TRBV19,CASSKAHLGQGDIQYF,TGTGCCAGTAGTAAAGCCCACTTGGGACAGGGTGACATTCAGTACTTC
few,TRBD2,15,TRBJ2-3,TRBV20-1,CSARASPGTTDPQYF,TGCAGTGCTAGAGCTAGCCCCGGGACTACAGATCCGCAGTATTTT
-,TRBD2,16,TRBJ2-5,TRBV5-1,CASSLGTSANQETQYF,TGCGCCAGCAGCTTGGGGACTAGCGCAAACCAAGAGACCCAGTACTTC
-,-,12,TRBJ1-1,TRBV6-5,CASWAANTEAFF,TGTGCCAGCTGGGCAGCGAACACTGAAGCTTTCTTT
many,-,16,TRBJ1-2,TRBV6-5,CASSYSARSPSYGYTF,TGTGCCAGCAGTTACTCGGCCCGTAGCCCCAGCTATGGCTACACCTTC
-,TRBD2,17,TRBJ2-1,TRBV24-1,CATSDPTTSGNYNEQFF,TGTGCCACCAGTGATCCCACAACTAGCGGGAACTACAATGAGCAGTTCTTC
-,TRBD2,15,TRBJ2-1,TRBV10-3,CATTNPLAGVNEQFF,TGTGCCACCACCAACCCACTAGCGGGAGTCAATGAGCAGTTCTTC
few,-,14,TRBJ2-7,TRBV20-1,CSARGGGVTYEQYF,TGCAGTGCTAGAGGGGGCGGGGTTACTTACGAGCAGTACTTC
many,-,16,TRBJ1-5,TRBV10-3,CAISEGVGTSNQPQHF,TGTGCCATCAGTGAGGGAGTGGGCACTAGCAATCAGCCCCAGCATTTT
-,-,14,TRBJ2-7,TRBV10-1,CASSERSGSYEQYF,TGCGCCAGCAGTGAGAGGTCGGGATCCTACGAGCAGTACTTC
-,TRBD1,15,TRBJ1-4,TRBV20-1,CSARATGGKNEKLFF,TGCAGTGCTAGGGCAACAGGGGGCAAGAATGAAAAACTGTTTTTT
few,-,18,TRBJ2-3,TRBV4-1,CASSQVHRSGLNTDTQYF,TGCGCCAGCAGCCAAGTCCACAGGTCAGGGCTAAATACAGATACGCAGTATTTT
few,TRBD2,14,TRBJ2-1,TRBV29-1,CSVDQGLAGAEQFF,TGCAGCGTTGATCAGGGACTAGCGGGAGCTGAGCAGTTCTTC
few,-,14,TRBJ2-1,TRBV12-3/TRBV12-4,CASSFRGSKREQFF,TGTGCCAGCAGTTTCAGGGGTTCCAAGCGAGAGCAGTTCTTC
-,TRBD1,15,TRBJ1-5,TRBV12-3/TRBV12-4,CASTQGAPSNQPQHF,TGTGCCAGCACACAGGGGGCCCCTAGCAATCAGCCCCAGCATTTT
many,-,10,TRBJ1-1,TRBV4-1,CASWGGEAFF,TGCGCCAGCTGGGGAGGTGAAGCTTTCTTT
-,TRBD1,16,TRBJ2-3,TRBV7-2,CASSPGGTGVRDTQYF,TGTGCCAGCAGCCCTGGCGGGACAGGAGTTAGAGATACGCAGTATTTT
-,-,13,TRBJ1-1,TRBV7-9,CASSWDSGAEAFF,TGTGCCAGCAGCTGGGACTCCGGGGCTGAAGCTTTCTTT
few,-,14,TRBJ2-5,TRBV5-1,CASSFRPVQETQYF,TGCGCCAGCAGCTTCCGGCCAGTCCAAGAGACCCAGTACTTC
-,-,14,TRBJ2-3,TRBV6-1,CASSRTEIAQTQYF,TGTGCCAGCAGCCGAACCGAGATAGCCCAAACGCAGTATTTT
many,TRBD2,15,TRBJ2-5,TRBV25-1,CASSEFSGGKETQYF,TGTGCCAGCAGTGAATTCAGCGGGGGGAAAGAGACCCAGTACTTC
-,TRBD2,15,TRBJ2-7,TRBV28,CASSPYRGGNYEQYF,TGTGCCAGCAGTCCCTACCGGGGGGGCAACTACGAGCAGTACTTC
-,TRBD1,14,TRBJ2-4,TRBV5-1,CASSSPGQGNIQYF,TGCGCCAGCAGCTCGCCGGGACAGGGAAACATTCAGTACTTC
-,TRBD2,16,TRBJ2-5,TRBV14,CASSQEFSGVQETQYF,TGTGCCAGCAGCCAAGAGTTTAGCGGGGTCCAAGAGACCCAGTACTTC
many,-,14,TRBJ1-5,TRBV7-2,CASSLSLGWQPQHF,TGTGCCAGCAGCTTAAGCCTGGGGTGGCAGCCCCAGCATTTT
few,-,14,TRBJ2-7,TRBV2,CASRLDGDSYEQYF,TGTGCCAGCAGACTCGACGGCGACTCCTACGAGCAGTACTTC
many,-,14,TRBJ1-5,TRBV6-4,CASSDQAGNQPQHF,TGTGCCAGCAGTGACCAGGCAGGGAATCAGCCCCAGCATTTT
-,-,12,TRBJ2-3,TRBV14,CASSQAGATQYF,TGTGCCAGCAGCCAAGCGGGGGCGACGCAGTATTTT
many,TRBD2,15,TRBJ2-3,TRBV11-2,CASSSSGRAGDTQYF,TGTGCCAGCAGCAGTAGCGGGAGGGCCGGAGATACGCAGTATTTT
-,-,14,TRBJ2-3,TRBV2,CASEDYQFTHTQYF,TGTGCCAGCGAGGACTATCAGTTCACCCATACGCAGTATTTT
-,-,14,TRBJ2-1,TRBV9,CASSVELEGNEQFF,TGTGCCAGCAGCGTAGAACTGGAGGGTAATGAGCAGTTCTTC
-,TRBD2,16,TRBJ2-1,TRBV25-1,CASSDASGRALDEQFF,TGTGCCAGCAGTGACGCTAGCGGGAGGGCCCTAGATGAGCAGTTCTTC
few,TRBD1,12,TRBJ2-7,TRBV2,CAATGATYEQYF,TGTGCCGCAACAGGGGCAACCTACGAGCAGTACTTC
-,-,18,TRBJ1-3,TRBV20-1,CSARDSGPVAREKNTIYF,TGCAGTGCTAGAGATTCTGGGCCCGTGGCCAGGGAAAAGAACACCATATATTTT
few,-,14,TRBJ2-7,TRBV18,CASSLSRDTYEQYF,TGTGCCAGCTCACTGAGTCGGGACACCTACGAGCAGTACTTC
-,-,12,TRBJ2-1,TRBV3-1,CASSADLSIQFF,TGTGCCAGCAGCGCGGACCTTTCAATACAGTTCTTC
-,TRBD2,17,TRBJ2-5,TRBV14,CASSQKLAGALQETQYF,TGTGCCAGCAGCCAGAAACTAGCGGGGGCCCTCCAAGAGACCCAGTACTTC